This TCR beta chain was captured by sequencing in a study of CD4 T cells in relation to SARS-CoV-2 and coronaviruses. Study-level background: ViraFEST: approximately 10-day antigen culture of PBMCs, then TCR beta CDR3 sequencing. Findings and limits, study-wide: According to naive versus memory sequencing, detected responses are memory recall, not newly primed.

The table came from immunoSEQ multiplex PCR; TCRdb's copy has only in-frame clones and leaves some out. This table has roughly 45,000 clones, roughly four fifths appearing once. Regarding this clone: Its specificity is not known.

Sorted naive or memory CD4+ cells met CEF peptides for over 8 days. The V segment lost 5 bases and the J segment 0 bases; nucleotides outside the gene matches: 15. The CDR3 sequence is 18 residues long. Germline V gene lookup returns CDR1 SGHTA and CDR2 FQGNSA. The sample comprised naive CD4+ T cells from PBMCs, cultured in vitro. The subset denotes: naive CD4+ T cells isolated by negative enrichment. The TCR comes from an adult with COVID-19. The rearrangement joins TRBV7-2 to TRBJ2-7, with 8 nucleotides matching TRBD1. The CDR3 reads CASSLRASGQGASYEQYF. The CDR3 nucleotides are TGTGCCAGCAGCCTCCGGGCCAGCGGTCAGGGGGCCTCCTACGAGCAGTACTTC. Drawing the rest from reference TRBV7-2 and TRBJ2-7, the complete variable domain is GAGVSQSPSNKVTEKGKDVELRCDPISGHTALYWYRQSLGQGLEFLIYFQGNSAPDKSGLPSDRFSAERTGGSVSTLTIQRTQQEDSAVYLCASSLRASGQGASYEQYFGPGTRLTVT.